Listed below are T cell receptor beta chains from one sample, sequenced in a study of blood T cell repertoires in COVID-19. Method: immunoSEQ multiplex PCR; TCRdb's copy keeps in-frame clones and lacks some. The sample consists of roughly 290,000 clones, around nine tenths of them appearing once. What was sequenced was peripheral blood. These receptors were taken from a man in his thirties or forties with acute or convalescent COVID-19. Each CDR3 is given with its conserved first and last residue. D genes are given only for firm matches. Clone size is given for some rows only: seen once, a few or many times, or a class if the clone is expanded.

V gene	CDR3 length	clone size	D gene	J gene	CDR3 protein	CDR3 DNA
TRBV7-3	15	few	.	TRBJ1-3	CASSPNGGPGNTIYF	TGTGCCAGCAGCCCGAACGGGGGACCTGGAAACACCATATATTTT
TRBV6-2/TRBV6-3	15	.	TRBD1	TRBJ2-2	CASSSGQGNTGELFF	TGTGCCAGCAGTTCCGGACAGGGGAACACCGGGGAGCTGTTTTTT
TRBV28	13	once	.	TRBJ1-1	CATKTGLNTEAFF	TGTGCCACAAAAACAGGGCTGAACACTGAAGCTTTCTTT
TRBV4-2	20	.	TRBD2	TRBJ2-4	CASSLVQGLAGETVKNIQYF	TGTGCCAGCAGCCTAGTACAGGGACTAGCGGGAGAAACGGTCAAAAACATTCAGTACTTC
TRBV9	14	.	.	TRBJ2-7	CASSVQAGLHEQYF	TGTGCCAGCAGCGTCCAAGCGGGTTTACACGAGCAGTACTTC
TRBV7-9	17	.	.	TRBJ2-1	CASSLSRSGSAYNEQFF	TGTGCCAGCAGCTTATCTAGGTCGGGGTCAGCCTACAATGAGCAGTTCTTC
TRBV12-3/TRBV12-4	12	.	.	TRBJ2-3	CASSRQTDTQYF	TGTGCCAGCAGTAGACAGACAGATACGCAGTATTTT
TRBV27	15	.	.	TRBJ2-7	CASSLYGGPSYEQYF	TGTGCCAGCAGTTTATATGGTGGCCCCTCCTACGAGCAGTACTTC
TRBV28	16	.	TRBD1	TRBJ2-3	CASSSASRQGVDTQYF	TGTGCCAGCAGTTCTGCTAGTAGGCAGGGGGTGGATACGCAGTATTTT
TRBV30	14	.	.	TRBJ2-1	CACIPPSRVNEQFF	TGTGCCTGTATCCCCCCTAGTCGGGTGAATGAGCAGTTCTTC
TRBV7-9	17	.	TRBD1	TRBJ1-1	CASSLGTGTVWNTEAFF	TGTGCCAGCAGCTTAGGGACAGGGACCGTGTGGAACACTGAAGCTTTCTTT
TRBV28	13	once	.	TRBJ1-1	CASSSEMNTEAFF	TGTGCCAGCAGTAGCGAGATGAACACTGAAGCTTTCTTT
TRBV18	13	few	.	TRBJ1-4	CASSRGEGGQLFF	TGTGCCAGCTCACGAGGAGAAGGGGGTCAACTGTTTTTT
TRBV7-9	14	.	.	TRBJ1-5	CASSAGAGNQPQHF	TGTGCCAGCAGCGCCGGGGCGGGAAATCAGCCCCAGCATTTT
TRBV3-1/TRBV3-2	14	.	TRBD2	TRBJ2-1	CASVSSGGYNEQFF	TGTGCCAGCGTTTCTAGCGGGGGATACAATGAGCAGTTCTTC
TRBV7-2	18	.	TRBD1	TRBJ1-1	CASSPTSIDRGHATEAFF	TGTGCCAGCAGCCCCACCTCGATAGACAGGGGACATGCTACTGAAGCTTTCTTT
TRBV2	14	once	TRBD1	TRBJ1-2	CASADRGSNYGYTF	TGTGCCAGCGCCGACAGGGGGTCTAACTATGGCTACACCTTC